This T cell receptor (beta chain) appears in the sequencing data of a study of blood T cells in healthy people across ages. Primed by a sample-barcoded 5' primer and a J-beta primer mix, a second PCR proceeded for about 6 to 11 cycles. TCRdb redid the calling of the 5' RACE reads with MiXCR, one entry per CDR3 protein. The sample holds 1.5 million to 2 million distinct CDR3 sequences, 28% seen once. Whole-study results and caveats: The donors' CMV status was not determined, possibly confounding changes in expanded clonotypes. Diversity of TCR beta correlated strongly with naive T cell percentage. Conclusively comparing naive with antigen-experienced cells was impossible with unsorted PBMCs.

Germline CDR1 DFQATT, CDR2 SNEGSKA (reference sequence). The CDR3 totals 15 residues. The V segment lost 3 bases and the J segment 4 bases; nucleotides outside the gene matches: 4. There are many counts of this clonotype. The antigen is not known. The sample taken for sequencing was blood. The source of this sequence is a woman aged 30 to 39 in good health. The V gene is TRBV20-1, the J gene TRBJ2-1; TRBD2 agrees at 12 bases. The CDR3 bases are TGCAGTGCTAGTGCTCTAGCGGGGGGGTACAATGAGCAGTTCTTC. Protein sequence: CSASALAGGYNEQFF.